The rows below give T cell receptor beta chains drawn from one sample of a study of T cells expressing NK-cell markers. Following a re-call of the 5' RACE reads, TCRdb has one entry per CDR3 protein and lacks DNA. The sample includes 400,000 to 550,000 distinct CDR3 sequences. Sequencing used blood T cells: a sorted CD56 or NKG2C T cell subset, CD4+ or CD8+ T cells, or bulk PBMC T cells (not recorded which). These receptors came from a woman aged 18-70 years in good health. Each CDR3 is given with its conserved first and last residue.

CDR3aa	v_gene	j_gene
CASSLALGSGGTQYF	TRBV7-2	TRBJ2-5
CASSGHDRVHPYEQYF	TRBV14	TRBJ2-7
CASSDGGTGSYEQYF	TRBV2	TRBJ2-7
CASSQESGTGYHEQYF	TRBV4-3	TRBJ2-7
CASSLGEGGTQHF	TRBV12-3/TRBV12-4	TRBJ1-5
CASSQDGRGESTDTQYF	TRBV4-1	TRBJ2-3
CASHPTGTDEKLFF	TRBV6-1	TRBJ1-4
CASSQGQDLTGELFF	TRBV4-2	TRBJ2-2
CASSQGDAGPEVDTQYF	TRBV4-2	TRBJ2-3
CASSDLFGNTEAFF	TRBV7-3	TRBJ1-1
CSTRLAGARDTQYF	TRBV20-1	TRBJ2-3
CASSGRLAGVHEQFF	TRBV28	TRBJ2-1
CSARGGTHHTEAFF	TRBV20-1	TRBJ1-1
CASSQAQGFHIQYF	TRBV14	TRBJ2-4
CASSFGLAGGTDTQYF	TRBV5-5	TRBJ2-3
CASSSSTGRGQPQHF	TRBV6-5	TRBJ1-5
CACDAGSHNEQFF	TRBV30	TRBJ2-1
CASSLGNRGHPSDGYTF	TRBV12-3/TRBV12-4	TRBJ1-2
CASSPLGWANVLTF	TRBV7-2	TRBJ2-6
CSARAGQGQYNEQFF	TRBV20-1	TRBJ2-1
CAIDRSGGDTQYF	TRBV6-2/TRBV6-3	TRBJ2-3
CASGRLAEEQFF	TRBV9	TRBJ2-1
CASSLEGSYNSPLHF	TRBV5-1	TRBJ1-6
CAWRAKNTEAFF	TRBV30	TRBJ1-1
CASSLKGGWRGSDTQYF	TRBV7-2	TRBJ2-3
CASSLGASGDYTF	TRBV5-1	TRBJ1-2
CASSAGGARTEAFF	TRBV7-2	TRBJ1-1
CAWSLGTGGEAFF	TRBV30	TRBJ1-1
CASSVGTEAYEQYF	TRBV9	TRBJ2-7
CASSKGGLAGSTDTQYF	TRBV6-1	TRBJ2-3
CASSSTGGVKTQYF	TRBV7-6	TRBJ2-5
CASSFGGKRYEQYF	TRBV28	TRBJ2-7
CSAPGSGAVPGELFF	TRBV20-1	TRBJ2-2
CSAPKESGENYNEQFF	TRBV20-1	TRBJ2-1
CASSQVTGSYEQYF	TRBV4-3	TRBJ2-7
CASSWGQTSSYEQYF	TRBV6-5	TRBJ2-7
CATSRDRAGNYGYTF	TRBV15	TRBJ1-2
CAISEHKGGQPQHF	TRBV10-3	TRBJ1-5
CASSLEGLLTDTQYF	TRBV5-1	TRBJ2-3
CATSDFSGSFQETQYF	TRBV24-1	TRBJ2-5
CAWRTSGGYEQYF	TRBV30	TRBJ2-7
CASSPRGRVGTEAFF	TRBV7-9	TRBJ1-1
CSAPGGASGSSEQYF	TRBV20-1	TRBJ2-7
CASSLQYNTGELFF	TRBV7-2	TRBJ2-2
CSARGLAGVIYEQYF	TRBV20-1	TRBJ2-7
CASSERTNYNEQFF	TRBV4-1	TRBJ2-1
CASTQLGAGNIYEQYF	TRBV6-1	TRBJ2-7
CSARGEPFFPSEQYF	TRBV20-1	TRBJ2-7
CASSVAGQGATDTQYF	TRBV9	TRBJ2-3
CASSGSGQTYEQYF	TRBV19	TRBJ2-7
CASSDTGGRTDTQYF	TRBV10-2	TRBJ2-3
CASSTYGELFF	TRBV5-4	TRBJ2-2
CASSPRREASPYGYTF	TRBV11-2	TRBJ1-2
CSGGLAGSWTDTQYF	TRBV29-1	TRBJ2-3
CASSLAVRSNTGELFF	TRBV19	TRBJ2-2
CASSRRLAALGGDEQFF	TRBV4-3	TRBJ2-1
CASSPLWGPSYNEQFF	TRBV4-1	TRBJ2-1
CASSNSRVRETQYF	TRBV7-8	TRBJ2-5
CASSRRKGSGTSGRADTQYF	TRBV4-2	TRBJ2-3